These 17 T cell receptor beta chains were all obtained from the same sample, sequenced in a study of OX40 agonist ivuxolimab in advanced cancers. Repertoires were generated with immunoSEQ multiplex PCR, while TCRdb's copy carries only in-frame clones and drops some. The data contain 60,000 to 65,000 clones, roughly 85% of them singletons. This material consisted of CD4+ or CD8+ T cells sorted from blood, taken in a trial of the OX40 agonist ivuxolimab. Receptor source: an adult with an advanced solid tumor such as melanoma, head and neck, liver or kidney cancer.

The chain employs TRBV30 and TRBJ2-3; TRBD1 is a possible D gene (5 bases). Germline CDR1 and CDR2: GTSNPN and SVGIG (reference sequence). V was cut by 4 bases and J by 7 bases, with 9 bases left in between. CDR3 length: 11 amino acids. CDR3 DNA: TGTGCCTGGAAAGGGGCGAATACGCAGTATTTT. Translating it yields CAWKGANTQYF.

The V and J genes are TRBV7-8 and TRBJ2-4; perhaps TRBD2 as D (6 bases). The CDR3 is 15 residues long. Between the trimmed V and J ends, which lost 3 bases and 3 bases, there was a span of 12 bases. The germline gives CDR1 SGHVS, CDR2 FQNEAQ. The CDR3 is CASSFGGEGKNIQYF. The CDR3 DNA is TGTGCCAGCAGCTTCGGGGGAGAGGGCAAAAACATTCAGTACTTC.

V is TRBV27 and J is TRBJ2-5, with 9 bases lining up with TRBD2. The J call is in doubt because the DNA end fits TRBJ2-7 better. The CDR3 has 17 amino acids. Germline V gene lookup returns CDR1 MNHEY and CDR2 SMNVEV (reference sequence). The CDR3 loop is CASSLSRREGLSYEQYF. CDR3 coding DNA: TGTGCCAGCAGTTTATCTAGGCGGGAGGGGCTCTCCTACGAGCAGTACTTC.

This sequence joins TRBV25-1 and TRBJ1-4; D uncertain. The CDR3 extends over 15 amino acids. Germline-derived CDR1 and CDR2 are MGHDK and SYGVNS. V shed 4 bases and J shed 4 bases, with 13 bases lying between them. CDR3 coding DNA: TGTGCCAGCAGTGGCCCGGTAGGGATTAATGAAAAACTGTTTTTT. It yields the protein CASSGPVGINEKLFF.

CDR3 protein: CATSLRGYTDTQYF. The CDR3 region has the DNA TGTGCCACCTCTCTTCGGGGATACACAGATACGCAGTATTTT. The chain joins TRBV15 to TRBJ2-3, with D possibly matching TRBD2 (5 bases). Trimming pared 8 bases from V and 2 bases from J, leaving 14 bases between. Germline-derived CDR1 and CDR2 are LNHNV and YYDKDF (reference sequence). The CDR3 runs to 14 residues. Supplemented by reference TRBV15 and TRBJ2-3, the full variable domain reads DAMVIQNPRYQVTQFGKPVTLSCSQTLNHNVMYWYQQKSSQAPKLLFHYYDKDFNNEADTPDNFQSRRPNTSFCFLDIRSPGLGDTAMYLCATSLRGYTDTQYFGPGTRLTVL.

The chain recombines TRBV4-3 with TRBJ2-7, with a possible D match to TRBD1 (6 bases). The V gene lost 0 bases and the J gene lost 0 bases, with 12 bases spanning the gap. The CDR3 runs 16 residues. CDR1 and CDR2 from the germline V gene are LGHNA and YSLEER. The CDR3 DNA reads as TGCGCCAGCAGCCAAGATCGTCAGGGGCCCTCCTACGAGCAGTACTTC. Its translation: CASSQDRQGPSYEQYF.

This clone was recorded a few times. This chain joins TRBV7-3 and TRBJ2-3; TRBD1 aligns across 11 bases. With V trimmed by 4 bases and J by 5 bases, 11 bases remained unmatched. This CDR3 spans 17 amino acids. Germline V CDR1 and CDR2: SGHTA, FQGTGA. CDR3 coding DNA: TGTGCCAGCAGCTCTCCAGGACAGGGGGCCCTCGGAGATACGCAGTATTTT. Protein product: CASSSPGQGALGDTQYF.

V usage is TRBV7-9 and J usage is TRBJ2-1; D is undetermined. V dropped 5 bases and J dropped 5 bases, with 13 bases sitting between them. Germline CDR1 and CDR2: SEHNR and FQNEAQ (reference sequence). The CDR3 has 14 residues. The chain's CDR3 is CASSATPLDNEQFF. For the CDR3, the DNA is TGTGCCAGCAGCGCCACACCGTTAGACAATGAGCAGTTCTTC.

V gene TRBV18 combines with J gene TRBJ1-5; D is ambiguous. The CDR3 totals 14 residues. The germline V and J ends were trimmed by 6 bases and 2 bases, with 11 bases remaining between them. Per the germline V gene, CDR1 is KGHSH and CDR2 is LQKENI. As DNA, the CDR3 is TGTGCCAGCTCGCCGGGCGTGGGCAATCAGCCCCAGCATTTT. Its protein is CASSPGVGNQPQHF.

The chain carries TRBV4-1 and TRBJ2-7; possibly TRBD2 for D (5 bases). The CDR3 covers 16 residues. V lost 1 base, J lost 3 bases, and 16 bases lay in between. Germline lookup yields CDR1 MGHRA and CDR2 YSYEKL. CDR3 protein: CASSQAKGRRDYEQYF. The CDR3, as DNA: TGCGCCAGCAGCCAAGCCAAGGGCCGTCGGGACTACGAGCAGTACTTC.

This clone was picked up a small number of times. The chain employs TRBV9 and TRBJ2-7; D ambiguous. Germline V lookup: CDR1 SGDLS, CDR2 YYNGEE. V shed 0 bases and J shed 5 bases, with 12 bases lying between them. The CDR3 has 14 amino acids. The CDR3 spells CASSVGLGSDEQYF. CDR3 DNA sequence: TGTGCCAGCAGCGTAGGCCTAGGTAGTGACGAGCAGTACTTC.

The chain has TRBV5-4 and TRBJ2-5, with D maybe TRBD1 (6 bases). The CDR3 is made up of 16 amino acids. V was pared by 0 bases and J by 5 bases, with 17 bases between. CDR1 and CDR2 from the germline V gene are SGHNT and YYREEE (reference sequence). The CDR3 DNA follows: TGTGCCAGCAGCTTGGCCTCCGCAGGACAGTCGGAGACCCAGTACTTC. This gives the protein CASSLASAGQSETQYF.

DNA of the CDR3: TGTGCCAGCACCGACGCGGAGTACCAAGAGACCCAGTACTTC. This encodes CASTDAEYQETQYF. The chain employs TRBV7-8 and TRBJ2-5, with unresolved D. The CDR3 length is 14 residues. Germline V gene data show CDR1 as SGHVS and CDR2 as FQNEAQ. V was shortened by 7 bases and J by 0 bases, with 12 bases between the two germline ends. The whole variable domain, filled in from reference TRBV7-8 and TRBJ2-5, reads GAGVSQSPRYKVAKRGQDVALRCDPISGHVSLFWYQQALGQGPEFLTYFQNEAQLDKSGLPSDRFFAERPEGSVSTLKIQRTQQEDSAVYLCASTDAEYQETQYFGPGTRLLVL.

The CDR3 sequence is CASSRTQNTEAFF. The CDR3 region has the DNA TGTGCCAGCTCACGAACTCAGAACACTGAAGCTTTCTTT. The V call is TRBV18, the J call TRBJ1-1; D is unresolved. Germline V CDR1 and CDR2: KGHSH, LQKENI. Trimming left V 4 bases short and J 1 base short, with 7 bases between. This CDR3 comprises 13 residues.

This clone was picked up a small number of times. The rearrangement links TRBV11-2 to TRBJ2-3, with D unclear. V was shortened by 1 base and J by 5 bases, with 10 bases between the two germline ends. Germline CDR1 and CDR2: SGHAT and FQNNGV. The length of the CDR3 is 14 residues. For the CDR3, the DNA is TGTGCCAGCAGCTTAGGCCCGGGTGGAGATACGCAGTATTTT. The encoded protein is CASSLGPGGDTQYF.

The chain employs TRBV30 and TRBJ1-2; TRBD1 aligns across 7 bases. CDR1 GTSNPN and CDR2 SVGIG come from the germline V gene (reference sequence). V was pared by 4 bases and J by 6 bases, with 11 bases of the junction left unmatched. This CDR3 has 14 amino acids. The CDR3 coding sequence is TGTGCCTGGACCAGACAGGGCGATGGTGATGGCTACACCTTC. This codes for CAWTRQGDGDGYTF.

This clone has more than one count but fewer than ten. The genes are TRBV28 and TRBJ1-1, with D possibly matching TRBD1 (5 bases). V lost 3 bases to trimming and J lost 6 bases, with 8 bases between them. This CDR3 region has 12 residues. CDR1 and CDR2 from the germline V gene are MDHEN and SYDVKM. Here the CDR3 DNA reads TGTGCCAGCAGTTTGGGACTAGCTGAAGCTTTCTTT. Translating it yields CASSLGLAEAFF.